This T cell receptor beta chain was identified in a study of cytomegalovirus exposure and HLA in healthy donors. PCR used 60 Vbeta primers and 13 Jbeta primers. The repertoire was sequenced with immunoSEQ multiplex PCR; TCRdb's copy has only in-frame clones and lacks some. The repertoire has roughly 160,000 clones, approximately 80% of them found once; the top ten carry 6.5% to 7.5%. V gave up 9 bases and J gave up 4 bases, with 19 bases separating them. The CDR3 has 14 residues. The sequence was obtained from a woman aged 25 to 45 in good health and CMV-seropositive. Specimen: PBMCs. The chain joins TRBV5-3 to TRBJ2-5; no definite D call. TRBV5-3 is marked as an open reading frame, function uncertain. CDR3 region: CATLPRCGRETQYF. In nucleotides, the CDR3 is TGTGCCACCTTGCCTCGGTGCGGTCGAGAGACCCAGTACTTC.